Each of the 14 T cell receptor beta chains below was sequenced from the same sample in a study of CD8 T cells in ankylosing spondylitis (dated by TCRdb to the late 2010s). The library was produced with 5' RACE. Sequenced using an Illumina HiSeq 2500. In TCRdb, the public reads were trimmed at Q25 with fastp and aligned with MiXCR, with productive beta chains retained. CDR3 protein duplicates are merged, each entry listing the most common genes and DNA. For this sample there are under 200,000 distinct CDR3 sequences; approximately 12% appear just once. The ten top clones hold roughly 9.6% of the sample. Sequenced sample: blood, either unsorted or a sorted T cell fraction (not recorded which). Receptor source: a female donor with ankylosing spondylitis or in good health (not recorded which).

The sample holds many counts of this clonotype. J is TRBJ1-2 and V is TRBV4-1; D perhaps matches TRBD1 (5 bases). From germline, CDR1 is MGHRA and CDR2 YSYEKL. The CDR3 has 16 residues. Trimming pared 0 bases from V and 4 bases from J, leaving 15 bases between. The CDR3 loop reads CASSQDTAGLPYGYTF. Here the CDR3 DNA reads TGCGCCAGCAGCCAAGATACAGCAGGGCTCCCCTATGGCTACACCTTC.

The V call is TRBV12-5, the J call TRBJ2-2; 8 nucleotides line up with TRBD2. The trim removed 2 bases at V and 4 bases at J, leaving 12 bases unmatched. The CDR3 has 18 residues. Germline V gives CDR1 LGHNT, CDR2 FRNRAP. CDR3: CASGLPLTSGGGTGELFF. CDR3 sequence (DNA): TGTGCTAGTGGTTTGCCACTCACTAGCGGAGGCGGCACCGGGGAGCTGTTTTTT. Combining the CDR3 with reference TRBV12-5 and TRBJ2-2 gives the whole variable domain DARVTQTPRHKVTEMGQEVTMRCQPILGHNTVFWYRQTMMQGLELLAYFRNRAPLDDSGMPKDRFSAEMPDATLATLKIQPSEPRDSAVYFCASGLPLTSGGGTGELFFGEGSRLTVL.

This clonotype was seen ten or more times. The chain joins TRBV5-1 to TRBJ2-1; TRBD2 aligns across 11 bases. The CDR3 has 15 amino acids. V gave up 0 bases and J gave up 8 bases; unmatched junction bases: 4. Germline V CDR1 and CDR2: SGHRS, YFSETQ. Here the CDR3 reads CASSLGLAGLDEQFF. As DNA, the CDR3 is TGCGCCAGCAGCTTGGGACTAGCGGGACTAGATGAGCAGTTCTTC.

This clonotype came up once. This chain links TRBV11-2 with TRBJ2-7; no clear D gene. V shed 5 bases and J shed 7 bases, with 15 bases lying between them. The CDR3 extends over 13 amino acids. The V gene's germline CDR1 is SGHAT and CDR2 FQNNGV. The CDR3 coding sequence is TGTGCCAGCAGCCGAAGCCCCCTATCGGAGCAGTACTTC. Its translation is CASSRSPLSEQYF.

This clonotype was observed at least ten times. The V and J genes are TRBV7-9 and TRBJ2-3, with a weak D call TRBD2 (5 bases). Trimming removed 2 bases from V and 6 bases from J, with 12 bases in between. Germline V gives CDR1 SEHNR, CDR2 FQNEAQ (reference sequence). This CDR3 comprises 14 residues. CDR3 protein: CASSLRGLADTQYF. Written as DNA, the CDR3 is TGTGCCAGCAGCTTACGGGGATTGGCGGATACGCAGTATTTT.

There are many counts of this clonotype. This sequence joins TRBV15 and TRBJ2-3; weak D call: TRBD1 (6 bases). The V end was cut by 4 bases, the J end by 8 bases, with 13 bases between. The CDR3 has 13 residues. Germline V gene lookup returns CDR1 LNHNV and CDR2 YYDKDF (reference sequence). The CDR3, as DNA: TGTGCCACCAGCATGGACAGAAGCCGTACGCAGTATTTT. Encoded protein: CATSMDRSRTQYF.

The chain joins TRBV11-1 to TRBJ2-1, with D maybe TRBD2 (7 bases). Germline CDR1 is SGHAT and CDR2 is FQDESV (reference sequence). CDR3 length equals 18 residues. Between the trimmed V and J ends, which lost 1 base and 15 bases, there was a span of 31 bases. The chain's CDR3 is CASSLGWGGLDGSFSRFF. DNA of the CDR3: TGTGCCAGCAGCTTAGGCTGGGGGGGCTTGGACGGGAGTTTCAGTCGGTTCTTC. The full variable domain, its missing parts supplied by reference TRBV11-1 and TRBJ2-1, is EAEVAQSPRYKITEKSQAVAFWCDPISGHATLYWYRQILGQGPELLVQFQDESVVDDSQLPKDRFSAERLKGVDSTLKIQPAELGDSAMYLCASSLGWGGLDGSFSRFFGPGTRLTVL.

V usage is TRBV20-1 and J usage is TRBJ2-6; 14 bases map to TRBD2. This CDR3 spans 22 amino acids. The germline CDR1 and CDR2 sequences are DFQATT and SNEGSKA (reference sequence). With 0 bases clipped from V and 3 bases from J, the junction kept 16 bases outside the gene matches. The CDR3 DNA reads TGCAGTGCTAGAGATGAGGGGGGGTCCCCGGGACTAGCGGGAGTTGGGGCCAACGTCCTGACTTTC. It codes for CSARDEGGSPGLAGVGANVLTF.

The chain carries TRBV5-1 and TRBJ2-1, with 7 positions matching TRBD1. The CDR3 sequence is 14 residues long. Germline V gene lookup returns CDR1 SGHRS and CDR2 YFSETQ. Unmatched junction bases numbered 7, after V lost 7 bases and J lost 3 bases. This CDR3 is CASSPGQHYNEQFF. DNA for the CDR3: TGCGCCAGCTCCCCGGGACAGCACTACAATGAGCAGTTCTTC.

In its sample, this clonotype was seen many times. V gene TRBV5-1 combines with J gene TRBJ1-2, with D perhaps matching TRBD1 (5 bases). This CDR3 region has 16 residues. Germline CDR1 SGHRS, CDR2 YFSETQ. Deletions cut 0 bases from V and 3 bases from J, with 15 bases between. The CDR3, as DNA: TGCGCCAGCAGCTTGGGGGGGGTCCTTGTGGACTATGGCTACACCTTC. Amino acids: CASSLGGVLVDYGYTF.

This clonotype was counted many times. The chain joins TRBV12-3 or TRBV12-4 to TRBJ1-1; 7 nucleotides agree with TRBD1. V lost 5 bases, J lost 3 bases, and 12 bases stayed unmatched. CDR3 size: 16 residues. The CDR3 DNA reads TGTGCCAGCAGTACCCGGGAGGGGGCGCGGGACACTGAAGCTTTCTTT. Its translation is CASSTREGARDTEAFF.

This chain connects TRBV28 to TRBJ2-6, with D perhaps being TRBD1 or TRBD2 (6 bases each). Germline-derived CDR1 and CDR2 are MDHEN and SYDVKM. The CDR3 totals 16 residues. The V end lost 6 bases, the J end lost 3 bases, and 15 bases lay between the germline ends. DNA of the CDR3: TGTGCCAGCAGAAGAGGGGGGCTTAATGGGGCCAACGTCCTGACTTTC. This encodes CASRRGGLNGANVLTF.

The chain combines TRBV24-1 with TRBJ1-5; D remains unclear. The CDR3 is 13 residues long. Germline lookup yields CDR1 KGHDR and CDR2 SFDVKD. V was trimmed by 3 bases and J by 6 bases, leaving 8 bases between them. Written as DNA, the CDR3 is TGTGCCACCAGTGATGAGGACCGTCAGCCCCAGCATTTT. This encodes CATSDEDRQPQHF.

The CDR3 DNA follows: TGTGCCAGCAGCTTTCGAGCAGACTCTGGGGCCAACGTCCTGACTTTC. Translated, it gives CASSFRADSGANVLTF. The chain couples TRBV5-6 to TRBJ2-6; D gene unclear. This CDR3 has 16 residues. Germline CDR1 reads SGHDT; CDR2 reads YYEEEE. V was shortened by 2 bases and J by 0 bases, with 9 bases between the two germline ends.